A single sample gave rise to the 17 T cell receptor beta chains below, sequenced in a study of OX40 agonist ivuxolimab in advanced cancers. Assay: immunoSEQ multiplex PCR; the TCRdb copy retains only in-frame clones and omits some. This sample has about 59,000 clones, with approximately 87% found just once. Sequences were derived from CD4+ or CD8+ T cells sorted from blood, sampled in a trial of the OX40 agonist ivuxolimab. All receptors derive from an adult with an advanced solid tumor such as melanoma, head and neck, liver or kidney cancer.

The chain joins TRBV6-5 to TRBJ1-1, with D hard to call. Germline CDR1 MNHEY, CDR2 SVGAGI. V lost 6 bases and J lost 1, with 9 bases in between. The CDR3 is made up of 13 amino acids. This chain's CDR3 is CASRLVKNTEAFF. CDR3 bases: TGTGCCAGCAGGCTCGTCAAGAACACTGAAGCTTTCTTT.

The V gene is TRBV18, the J gene TRBJ2-7, with D possibly matching TRBD1 (5 bases). Trimming cost V 3 bases and J 2 bases, with 11 bases left between them. Germline CDR1 and CDR2: KGHSH and LQKENI. The CDR3 is made up of 14 amino acids. CDR3: CASSPTTVTYEQYF. Written as DNA, the CDR3 is TGTGCCAGCTCACCCACGACAGTTACCTACGAGCAGTACTTC.

The CDR3 coding sequence is TGTGCCAGCAGTTTCGGAATGGCGAACACCGGGGAGCTGTTTTTT. Translation gives CASSFGMANTGELFF. The rearrangement links TRBV27 to TRBJ2-2; D is uncertain. This CDR3 contains 15 residues. V lost 3 bases and J 0 bases, leaving 8 bases between the germline ends. Per the germline V gene, CDR1 is MNHEY and CDR2 is SMNVEV (reference sequence).

This chain joins TRBV7-2 and TRBJ1-2; tentative D call: TRBD1 (6 bases). The CDR3 covers 14 residues. Germline V gene data show CDR1 as SGHTA and CDR2 as FQGNSA. The ends were cut back, 1 base at V and 8 bases at J, with 14 bases in the middle. The CDR3 nucleotides read TGTGCCAGCAGCTTAGATTCAACAGGGATCGGCTACACCTTC. It codes for CASSLDSTGIGYTF.

The chain links TRBV7-8 to TRBJ1-4, with D uncertain. V dropped 5 bases and J dropped 8 bases, with 18 bases sitting between them. Germline V gives CDR1 SGHVS, CDR2 FQNEAQ. This CDR3 has 15 residues. The CDR3 DNA follows: TGTGCCAGCAGCCGCAGAGGCCTTAGGACCGAAAAACTGTTTTTT. Its translation is CASSRRGLRTEKLFF.

The chain is built from TRBV2 and TRBJ1-5; no clear D. V lost 2 bases and J 7 bases, leaving 9 bases between the germline ends. Germline lookup yields CDR1 SNHLY and CDR2 FYNNEI. The CDR3 consists of 13 residues. CDR3 nucleotide sequence: TGTGCCAGCAGTGAACGCCTCTTACAGCCCCAGCATTTT. Translating gives CASSERLLQPQHF.

The genes are TRBV7-2 and TRBJ2-5, with D tentatively TRBD1 (5 bases). CDR3 length: 15 residues. The V gene's germline CDR1 is SGHTA and CDR2 FQGNSA. The ends were cut back, 1 base at V and 7 bases at J, with 16 bases in the middle. The CDR3 DNA is TGTGCCAGCAGCTTAGACCCAGGGAAGGCTGGGACCCAGTACTTC. Translated: CASSLDPGKAGTQYF.

The V and J genes are TRBV15 and TRBJ1-4; D is unresolved. CDR1 LNHNV and CDR2 YYDKDF come from the germline V gene (reference sequence). The V gene lost 0 bases and the J gene lost 3 bases, with 8 bases spanning the gap. The CDR3 is 15 amino acids. The DNA of the CDR3 is TGTGCCACCAGCAGAGATTCACAGTCTAATGAAAAACTGTTTTTT. Its protein is CATSRDSQSNEKLFF.

The chain uses TRBV6-6 and TRBJ2-7; possible D gene TRBD2, 6 bases. The V end lost 2 bases, the J end lost 2 bases, and 10 bases lay between the germline ends. The CDR3 totals 14 residues. Germline V gene lookup returns CDR1 MNHNY and CDR2 SVGAGI (reference sequence). The CDR3: CASSYGGTPYEQYF. CDR3 coding DNA: TGTGCCAGCAGTTACGGCGGGACCCCCTACGAGCAGTACTTC.

The rearrangement uses TRBV6-6 and TRBJ2-7, with D hard to call. The germline V gene has CDR1 MNHNY and CDR2 SVGAGI (reference sequence). The germline V and J ends were trimmed by 2 bases and 0 bases, with 11 bases remaining between them. The CDR3 covers 15 residues. The CDR3 reads CASSYASASSYEQYF. The DNA for the CDR3 is TGTGCCAGCAGTTACGCCTCGGCAAGCTCCTACGAGCAGTACTTC.

The chain employs TRBV2 and TRBJ1-5; D uncertain. The CDR3 covers 13 residues. V dropped 5 bases and J dropped 0 bases, with 5 bases sitting between them. Germline CDR1 is SNHLY and CDR2 is FYNNEI. Here the CDR3 DNA reads TGTGCCAGCAGTAAAAATAGCAATCAGCCCCAGCATTTT. Protein: CASSKNSNQPQHF.

The chain links TRBV28 to TRBJ2-1, with D perhaps matching TRBD1 (6 bases). Germline loops: CDR1 MDHEN, CDR2 SYDVKM. The CDR3 covers 14 residues. Trimming shortened V by 5 bases and J by 4 bases, and 12 bases separated the two germline ends. The CDR3 DNA sequence: TGTGCCAGCAGTCCATCCACAGGGTACAATGAGCAGTTCTTC. Its protein product is CASSPSTGYNEQFF.

This clone has only one observation. This rearrangement joins TRBV10-2 to TRBJ1-3, with D unresolved. The V end was cut by 3 bases, the J end by 5 bases, with 17 bases between. The CDR3 covers 16 residues. Germline CDR1 is WSHSY and CDR2 is SAAADI. The CDR3 bases are TGCGCCAGCAGTGAAACTGGATCTGTCTCCAGAAACACCATATATTTT. This gives the protein CASSETGSVSRNTIYF.

This chain links TRBV19 with TRBJ2-7; 11 bases are a match to TRBD1. Germline V gene sequence: CDR1 LNHDA, CDR2 SQIVND (reference sequence). J was trimmed by 2 bases and V by 3 bases; bases with no gene match: 3. The CDR3 has 15 residues. The CDR3 DNA reads TGTGCCAGTAGTATTTCGGGACAGGGGGCCTACGAGCAGTACTTC. It is translated as CASSISGQGAYEQYF.

The gene calls are TRBV5-1 and TRBJ2-5; the D gene is possibly TRBD1 (5 bases). Germline loops: CDR1 SGHRS, CDR2 YFSETQ. V was shortened by 0 bases and J by 4 bases, with 7 bases between the two germline ends. The CDR3 loop spans 13 amino acids. The CDR3 DNA reads TGCGCCAGCAGCTTGGGACAGTCAGAGACCCAGTACTTC. It encodes CASSLGQSETQYF.

The chain is built from TRBV10-3 and TRBJ2-3, with D possibly matching TRBD2 (5 bases). The V gene lost 4 bases and the J gene lost 6 bases, with 8 bases spanning the gap. In germline, CDR1 is ENHRY, CDR2 SYGVKD. The CDR3 totals 12 residues. DNA for the CDR3: TGTGCCATCAGTGGAGGCGGGGATACGCAGTATTTT. This translates into CAISGGGDTQYF.

The chain uses TRBV28 and TRBJ2-1; possible D gene TRBD2, 7 bases. Between the trimmed V and J ends, which lost 8 bases and 7 bases, there was a span of 15 bases. CDR3 length: 13 amino acids. Germline-derived CDR1 and CDR2 are MDHEN and SYDVKM. The CDR3 region has the DNA TGTGCCAGCGAGCCCGGGGGGCAAAATGAGCAGTTCTTC. Its translation: CASEPGGQNEQFF.